The rows below give T cell receptor beta chains drawn from one sample of a study of blood T cell repertoires in COVID-19. Sequencing was performed with immunoSEQ multiplex PCR; in TCRdb, only in-frame clones are kept and a portion is missing. The sample holds 80,000 or so clones, about 80% seen once. Sample: peripheral blood. These receptors originate from a woman between 70 and 85 years old with acute or convalescent COVID-19. The CDR3 runs from the conserved cysteine through the conserved F or W. The order of the fields is CDR3 DNA, CDR3 protein, V gene, J gene, clone size, D gene. D genes are given only for firm matches. Rows may omit the clone size; those that give it use once, few, many or a size class.

CDR3nt: TGCGCCAGCAGCCGGGAGCTCTCTGGGGCCAACGTCCTGACTTTC
CDR3aa: CASSRELSGANVLTF
v_gene: TRBV4-3
j_gene: TRBJ2-6
abundance: .
d_gene: .

CDR3nt: TGTGCCAGCTCTTCCAGGGGAGGGGATAATTCACCCCTCCACTTT
CDR3aa: CASSSRGGDNSPLHF
v_gene: TRBV18
j_gene: TRBJ1-6
abundance: .
d_gene: .

CDR3nt: TGTGCCAGCAGCTTGAACGGGGGGCAGGAGACCCAGTACTTC
CDR3aa: CASSLNGGQETQYF
v_gene: TRBV7-9
j_gene: TRBJ2-5
abundance: .
d_gene: .

CDR3nt: TGTGCCAGCAGTTTGGGGACAGGGGGAAGGAATTCACCCCTCCACTTT
CDR3aa: CASSLGTGGRNSPLHF
v_gene: TRBV27
j_gene: TRBJ1-6
abundance: .
d_gene: TRBD1

CDR3nt: TGTGCCAGCAGCGTAGGGACAGGGGGCAGTCAGCCCCAGCATTTT
CDR3aa: CASSVGTGGSQPQHF
v_gene: TRBV7-2
j_gene: TRBJ1-5
abundance: .
d_gene: TRBD1

CDR3nt: TGTGCCAGCAGCCTAGAGCGAGGGACAGGGGGTTATCATGGCTACACCTTC
CDR3aa: CASSLERGTGGYHGYTF
v_gene: TRBV7-2
j_gene: TRBJ1-2
abundance: .
d_gene: TRBD1

CDR3nt: TGTGCCAGCAGCCGGCCGGGACAGGGGACTGAAGCTTTCTTT
CDR3aa: CASSRPGQGTEAFF
v_gene: TRBV5-6
j_gene: TRBJ1-1
abundance: .
d_gene: TRBD1

CDR3nt: TGTGCCAGTAGTTTCCTGGGCGACAATGAGCAGTTCTTC
CDR3aa: CASSFLGDNEQFF
v_gene: TRBV19
j_gene: TRBJ2-1
abundance: .
d_gene: .

CDR3nt: TGTGCCAGCAGTTCTCCGGGACAGGGGTTGTACGAGCAGTACTTC
CDR3aa: CASSSPGQGLYEQYF
v_gene: TRBV7-8
j_gene: TRBJ2-7
abundance: .
d_gene: TRBD1

CDR3nt: TGTGCCACTTCCGCTAACTATGGCTACACCTTC
CDR3aa: CATSANYGYTF
v_gene: TRBV6-5
j_gene: TRBJ1-2
abundance: .
d_gene: .

CDR3nt: TGTGCTAGCAGCCCCCGGGGACAGGCCATGTTAACGTATGGCTACACCTTC
CDR3aa: CASSPRGQAMLTYGYTF
v_gene: TRBV7-7
j_gene: TRBJ1-2
abundance: .
d_gene: TRBD1

CDR3nt: TGTGCCAGCAGGCGGGACAGGGCCCTCAGCGAGCAGTACTTC
CDR3aa: CASRRDRALSEQYF
v_gene: TRBV2
j_gene: TRBJ2-7
abundance: .
d_gene: TRBD1

CDR3nt: TGCAGTGCTAGTGGGACTAGCGGGGGTTACGAGCAGTACTTC
CDR3aa: CSASGTSGGYEQYF
v_gene: TRBV20-1
j_gene: TRBJ2-7
abundance: .
d_gene: TRBD2

CDR3nt: TGTGCCAGCAGTTGGACTAGCGGCCCCTACGAGCAGTACTTC
CDR3aa: CASSWTSGPYEQYF
v_gene: TRBV6-5
j_gene: TRBJ2-7
abundance: .
d_gene: TRBD2

CDR3nt: TGTGCCAGCAGTTACTCGGTGGAGGCGACGGTCTCACCCCTCCACTTT
CDR3aa: CASSYSVEATVSPLHF
v_gene: TRBV6-5
j_gene: TRBJ1-6
abundance: .
d_gene: .

CDR3nt: TGCGCCAGCAGCTCGCATCTCCGAGAGAACAGGGGTGGCTCACCCCTCCACTTT
CDR3aa: CASSSHLRENRGGSPLHF
v_gene: TRBV5-1
j_gene: TRBJ1-6
abundance: .
d_gene: TRBD1

CDR3nt: TGTGCCAGTAGTATTGTGAGGGCAGCGGGGGGCCTTTACAATGAGCAGTTCTTC
CDR3aa: CASSIVRAAGGLYNEQFF
v_gene: TRBV19
j_gene: TRBJ2-1
abundance: .
d_gene: TRBD2

CDR3nt: TGTGCCAGCAGTTCACCCCGGTCGGGGGATTATGTGAACACTGAAGCTTTCTTT
CDR3aa: CASSSPRSGDYVNTEAFF
v_gene: TRBV7-8
j_gene: TRBJ1-1
abundance: .
d_gene: .

CDR3nt: TGTGCCAGCATGTCCGGACAGGGAAACGAAAAACTGTTTTTT
CDR3aa: CASMSGQGNEKLFF
v_gene: TRBV2
j_gene: TRBJ1-4
abundance: .
d_gene: TRBD1

CDR3nt: TGTGCCAGCAGCCTCAGGGGACATTATGGCTACACCTTC
CDR3aa: CASSLRGHYGYTF
v_gene: TRBV4-2
j_gene: TRBJ1-2
abundance: .
d_gene: .

CDR3nt: TGTGCCAGCAGCCCATGGACGGGGACTCTGATCGGGGAGACCCAGTACTTC
CDR3aa: CASSPWTGTLIGETQYF
v_gene: TRBV7-2
j_gene: TRBJ2-5
abundance: .
d_gene: .

CDR3nt: TGCGCCAGCAGCTTGGTGATAGCGGGGGCCCAAGAGACCCAGTACTTC
CDR3aa: CASSLVIAGAQETQYF
v_gene: TRBV5-1
j_gene: TRBJ2-5
abundance: .
d_gene: TRBD2

CDR3nt: TGTGCCAGCAGTGGCAGGGGGGAGAACACTGAAGCTTTCTTT
CDR3aa: CASSGRGENTEAFF
v_gene: TRBV28
j_gene: TRBJ1-1
abundance: few
d_gene: TRBD1

CDR3nt: TGTGCCAGCAGCAATTCGGGCCAAAGCGGTGGCTACACCTTC
CDR3aa: CASSNSGQSGGYTF
v_gene: TRBV9
j_gene: TRBJ1-2
abundance: once
d_gene: .

CDR3nt: TGTGCCAGCAGCTTAAGCCCCCTCGGGGAAAAACTGTTTTTT
CDR3aa: CASSLSPLGEKLFF
v_gene: TRBV7-8
j_gene: TRBJ1-4
abundance: .
d_gene: .

CDR3nt: TGTGCCAGCAGCTCCTTGGGAGGGGCGGAGGGCAATCAGCCCCAGCATTTT
CDR3aa: CASSSLGGAEGNQPQHF
v_gene: TRBV5-6
j_gene: TRBJ1-5
abundance: .
d_gene: .

CDR3nt: TGTGCCACCAGTGACCCCCGTGTCGGTAGGGGCGAGCAGTACTTC
CDR3aa: CATSDPRVGRGEQYF
v_gene: TRBV24-1
j_gene: TRBJ2-7
abundance: .
d_gene: .

CDR3nt: TGTGCCAGCAGCGGAGGACTAGCGGGGGGTGTATTCCCAGATACGCAGTATTTT
CDR3aa: CASSGGLAGGVFPDTQYF
v_gene: TRBV9
j_gene: TRBJ2-3
abundance: once
d_gene: TRBD2

CDR3nt: TGTGCCAGCAGCCCGACAGGGGCCGGCTATGGCTACACCTTC
CDR3aa: CASSPTGAGYGYTF
v_gene: TRBV7-9
j_gene: TRBJ1-2
abundance: .
d_gene: TRBD1

CDR3nt: TGTGCCAGTAAAGGGACAGGGGTTGGTTCCTATAATTCACCCCTCCACTTT
CDR3aa: CASKGTGVGSYNSPLHF
v_gene: TRBV27
j_gene: TRBJ1-6
abundance: .
d_gene: TRBD1

CDR3nt: TGTGCCAGCAGTAGTGGACAGATCTACGAGCAGTACTTC
CDR3aa: CASSSGQIYEQYF
v_gene: TRBV7-4
j_gene: TRBJ2-7
abundance: .
d_gene: .

CDR3nt: TGTGCCAGCAGCCTTACAGGGGGAACGGCTACGACCCAGTACTTC
CDR3aa: CASSLTGGTATTQYF
v_gene: TRBV7-9
j_gene: TRBJ2-5
abundance: few
d_gene: TRBD1

CDR3nt: TGCGCCAGCAGCTTGGCACAGGGTACCGGGGAGCTGTTTTTT
CDR3aa: CASSLAQGTGELFF
v_gene: TRBV5-1
j_gene: TRBJ2-2
abundance: .
d_gene: .

CDR3nt: TGTGCCAGCAGCCCAGGGACAGGGGAAGATACGCAGTATTTT
CDR3aa: CASSPGTGEDTQYF
v_gene: TRBV4-2
j_gene: TRBJ2-3
abundance: .
d_gene: TRBD1

CDR3nt: TGTGCCAGCAGTTACGTTACAGGGCCTTCCCAAGAGACCCAGTACTTC
CDR3aa: CASSYVTGPSQETQYF
v_gene: TRBV6-5
j_gene: TRBJ2-5
abundance: .
d_gene: .

CDR3nt: TGTGCCAGCAGCTTAAACGCAGGGAATTCACCCCTCCACTTT
CDR3aa: CASSLNAGNSPLHF
v_gene: TRBV11-1
j_gene: TRBJ1-6
abundance: .
d_gene: .

CDR3nt: TGTGCCAGTAGCTTACAGAGGAACACTGAAGCTTTCTTT
CDR3aa: CASSLQRNTEAFF
v_gene: TRBV19
j_gene: TRBJ1-1
abundance: .
d_gene: .

CDR3nt: TGTGCCAGTAGCAGCTCGTGGGGTGGGGGGACTAGCACAGATACGCAGTATTTT
CDR3aa: CASSSSWGGGTSTDTQYF
v_gene: TRBV19
j_gene: TRBJ2-3
abundance: few
d_gene: .

CDR3nt: TGTGCCAGCAGTGAAGCCCGAGCGTCGAACACTGAAGCTTTCTTT
CDR3aa: CASSEARASNTEAFF
v_gene: TRBV2
j_gene: TRBJ1-1
abundance: .
d_gene: .

CDR3nt: TGTGCCAGCATCGAGTCAGACAGGGGATTCGGTCAGCCCCAGCATTTT
CDR3aa: CASIESDRGFGQPQHF
v_gene: TRBV6-6
j_gene: TRBJ1-5
abundance: .
d_gene: TRBD1

CDR3nt: TGTGCCAGCCGCGGACAGGGGAGCTACGAGCAGTACTTC
CDR3aa: CASRGQGSYEQYF
v_gene: TRBV6-5
j_gene: TRBJ2-7
abundance: .
d_gene: TRBD1

CDR3nt: TGTGCCAGCAAGGTAGGGGGCAGTAACTATGGCTACACCTTC
CDR3aa: CASKVGGSNYGYTF
v_gene: TRBV6-5
j_gene: TRBJ1-2
abundance: .
d_gene: TRBD1

CDR3nt: TGTGCCAGCAGTTTCAGCGGTGCGAACACCGGGGAGCTGTTTTTT
CDR3aa: CASSFSGANTGELFF
v_gene: TRBV7-9
j_gene: TRBJ2-2
abundance: few
d_gene: .

CDR3nt: TGCGCCAGCAGCTTGGGGGCCAAGGCTAATGAAAAACTGTTTTTT
CDR3aa: CASSLGAKANEKLFF
v_gene: TRBV5-1
j_gene: TRBJ1-4
abundance: .
d_gene: .

CDR3nt: TGTGCCAGTATGAAGGGGACAGGGTCTAAGTATGGCTACACCTTC
CDR3aa: CASMKGTGSKYGYTF
v_gene: TRBV19
j_gene: TRBJ1-2
abundance: few
d_gene: TRBD1

CDR3nt: TGTGCCAGCAGTATGGGCCTCTCTGGAAACACCATATATTTT
CDR3aa: CASSMGLSGNTIYF
v_gene: TRBV6-5
j_gene: TRBJ1-3
abundance: .
d_gene: .

CDR3nt: TGTGCCATCAGTGAGTTTTCAAATCAGCCCCAGCATTTT
CDR3aa: CAISEFSNQPQHF
v_gene: TRBV10-3
j_gene: TRBJ1-5
abundance: .
d_gene: .